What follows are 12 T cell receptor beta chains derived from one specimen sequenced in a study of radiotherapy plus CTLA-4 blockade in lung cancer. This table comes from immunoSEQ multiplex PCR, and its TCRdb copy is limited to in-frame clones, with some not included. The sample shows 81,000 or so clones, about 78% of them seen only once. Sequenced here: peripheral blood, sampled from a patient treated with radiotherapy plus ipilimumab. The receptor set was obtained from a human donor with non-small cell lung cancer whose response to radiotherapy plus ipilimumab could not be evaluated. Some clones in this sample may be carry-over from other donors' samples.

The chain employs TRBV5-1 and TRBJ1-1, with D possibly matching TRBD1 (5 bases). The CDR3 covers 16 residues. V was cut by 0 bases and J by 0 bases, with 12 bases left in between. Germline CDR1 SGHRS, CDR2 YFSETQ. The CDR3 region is CASSLGQNFMNTEAFF. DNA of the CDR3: TGCGCCAGCAGCTTGGGACAGAACTTTATGAACACTGAAGCTTTCTTT.

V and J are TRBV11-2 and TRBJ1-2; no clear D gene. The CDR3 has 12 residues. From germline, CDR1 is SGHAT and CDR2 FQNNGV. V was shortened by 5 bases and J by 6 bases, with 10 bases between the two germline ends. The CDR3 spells CASSLGRDGYTF. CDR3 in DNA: TGTGCCAGCAGCCTAGGCCGGGATGGCTACACCTTC.

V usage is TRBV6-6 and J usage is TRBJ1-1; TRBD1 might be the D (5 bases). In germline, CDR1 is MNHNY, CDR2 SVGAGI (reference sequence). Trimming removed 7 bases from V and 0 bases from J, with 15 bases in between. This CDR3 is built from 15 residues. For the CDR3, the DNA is TGTGCCAGCACCCCCCCCAGGACATTGAACACTGAAGCTTTCTTT. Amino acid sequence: CASTPPRTLNTEAFF.

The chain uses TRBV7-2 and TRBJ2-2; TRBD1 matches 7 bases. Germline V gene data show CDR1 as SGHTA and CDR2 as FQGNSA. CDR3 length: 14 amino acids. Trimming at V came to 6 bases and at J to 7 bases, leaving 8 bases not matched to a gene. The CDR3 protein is CASSSDRVFGELFF. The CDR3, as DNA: TGTGCCAGCAGTTCTGACAGGGTCTTCGGGGAGCTGTTTTTT. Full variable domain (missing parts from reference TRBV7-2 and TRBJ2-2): GAGVSQSPSNKVTEKGKDVELRCDPISGHTALYWYRQSLGQGLEFLIYFQGNSAPDKSGLPSDRFSAERTGGSVSTLTIQRTQQEDSAVYLCASSSDRVFGELFFGEGSRLTVL.

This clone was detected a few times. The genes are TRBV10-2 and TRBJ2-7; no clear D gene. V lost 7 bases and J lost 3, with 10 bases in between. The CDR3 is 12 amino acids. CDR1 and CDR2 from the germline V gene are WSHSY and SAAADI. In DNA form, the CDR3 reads TGCGCCAGCAAAGAAGGCGGCTACGAGCAGTACTTC. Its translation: CASKEGGYEQYF.

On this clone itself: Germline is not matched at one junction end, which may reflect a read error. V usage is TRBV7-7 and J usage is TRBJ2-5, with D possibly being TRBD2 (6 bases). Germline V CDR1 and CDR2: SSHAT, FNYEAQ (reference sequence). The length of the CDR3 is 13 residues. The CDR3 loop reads CASSSPGEETQYF. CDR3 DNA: TGTGCTAGCAGCTCGCCGGGGGAAGAGACCCAGTACTTC.

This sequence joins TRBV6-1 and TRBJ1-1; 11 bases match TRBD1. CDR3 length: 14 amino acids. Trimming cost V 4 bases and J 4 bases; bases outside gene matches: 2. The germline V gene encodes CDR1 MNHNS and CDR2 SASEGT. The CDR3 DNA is TGTGCCAGCAGTGGGGACAGGGGGGTCACTGAAGCTTTCTTT. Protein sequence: CASSGDRGVTEAFF.

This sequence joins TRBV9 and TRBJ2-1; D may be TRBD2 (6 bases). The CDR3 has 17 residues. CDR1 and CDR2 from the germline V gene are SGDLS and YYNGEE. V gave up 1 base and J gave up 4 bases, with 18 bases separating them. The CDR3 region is CASSVFGTPDEYNEQFF. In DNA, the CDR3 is TGTGCCAGCAGCGTATTCGGGACTCCTGACGAATACAATGAGCAGTTCTTC.

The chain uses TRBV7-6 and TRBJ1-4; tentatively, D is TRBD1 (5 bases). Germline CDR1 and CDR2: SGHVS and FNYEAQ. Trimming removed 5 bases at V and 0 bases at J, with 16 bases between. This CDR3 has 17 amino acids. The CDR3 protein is CASSPRRGPATNEKLFF. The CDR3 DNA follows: TGTGCCAGCAGCCCCCGTAGGGGCCCTGCAACTAATGAAAAACTGTTTTTT.

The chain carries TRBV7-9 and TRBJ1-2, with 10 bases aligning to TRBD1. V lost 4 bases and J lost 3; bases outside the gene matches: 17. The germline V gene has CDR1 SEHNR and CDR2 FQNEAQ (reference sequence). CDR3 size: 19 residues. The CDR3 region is CASSYRRPGTGEVDYGYTF. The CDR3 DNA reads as TGTGCCAGCAGCTACCGACGTCCCGGGACAGGGGAGGTTGACTATGGCTACACCTTC.

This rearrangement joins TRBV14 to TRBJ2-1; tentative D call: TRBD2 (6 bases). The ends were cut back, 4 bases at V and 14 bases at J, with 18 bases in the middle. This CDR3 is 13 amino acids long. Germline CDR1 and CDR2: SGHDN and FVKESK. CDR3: CASSRQRSSGEFF. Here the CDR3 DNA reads TGTGCCAGCAGCCGCCAGAGATCGTCGGGGGAGTTCTTC.

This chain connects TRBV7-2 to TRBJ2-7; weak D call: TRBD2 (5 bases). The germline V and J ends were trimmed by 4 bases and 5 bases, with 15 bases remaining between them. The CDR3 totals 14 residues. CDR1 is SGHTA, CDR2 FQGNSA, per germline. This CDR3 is CASSSSSMSDEQYF. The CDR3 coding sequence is TGTGCCAGCAGCTCTTCTAGCATGTCCGACGAGCAGTACTTC.